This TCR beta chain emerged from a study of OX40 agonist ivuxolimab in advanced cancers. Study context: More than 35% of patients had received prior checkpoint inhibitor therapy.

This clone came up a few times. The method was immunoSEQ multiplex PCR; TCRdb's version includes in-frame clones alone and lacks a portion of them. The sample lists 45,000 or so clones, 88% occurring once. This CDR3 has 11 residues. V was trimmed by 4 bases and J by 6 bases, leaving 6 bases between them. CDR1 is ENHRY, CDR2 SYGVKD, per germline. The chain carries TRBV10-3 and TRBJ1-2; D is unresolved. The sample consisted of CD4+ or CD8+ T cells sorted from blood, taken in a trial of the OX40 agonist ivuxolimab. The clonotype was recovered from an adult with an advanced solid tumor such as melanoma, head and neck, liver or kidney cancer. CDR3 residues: CAISAGNGYTF. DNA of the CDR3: TGTGCCATCAGTGCTGGGAATGGCTACACCTTC.